This T cell receptor beta chain was obtained from a study of blood T cell repertoires in COVID-19. Across the study: The study drew acute and convalescent COVID-19 samples from the United States, Italy and Spain. PBMCs, B-cell-depleted T cells, or T cells were the source of the cDNA or gDNA that made up the material.

Measured with immunoSEQ multiplex PCR; TCRdb has only the in-frame clones, and not every one. This sample has approximately 190,000 clones, with 82% found just once. The CDR3 sequence is 12 residues long. In germline, CDR1 is SGDLS, CDR2 YYNGEE. V was cut by 1 base and J by 16 bases, with 12 bases left in between. This clone is medium-sized within its sample. Seattle patients were enrolled during active infection and followed longitudinally. The V gene is TRBV9, the J gene TRBJ1-6; D perhaps matches TRBD1 (5 bases). Sample: peripheral blood. The sequence was obtained from a woman aged 55-75 years with COVID-19, enrolled during active disease. This CDR3 reads CASSVLREVLHF. The CDR3 DNA sequence: TGTGCCAGCAGCGTACTCAGGGAAGTTCTCCACTTT.